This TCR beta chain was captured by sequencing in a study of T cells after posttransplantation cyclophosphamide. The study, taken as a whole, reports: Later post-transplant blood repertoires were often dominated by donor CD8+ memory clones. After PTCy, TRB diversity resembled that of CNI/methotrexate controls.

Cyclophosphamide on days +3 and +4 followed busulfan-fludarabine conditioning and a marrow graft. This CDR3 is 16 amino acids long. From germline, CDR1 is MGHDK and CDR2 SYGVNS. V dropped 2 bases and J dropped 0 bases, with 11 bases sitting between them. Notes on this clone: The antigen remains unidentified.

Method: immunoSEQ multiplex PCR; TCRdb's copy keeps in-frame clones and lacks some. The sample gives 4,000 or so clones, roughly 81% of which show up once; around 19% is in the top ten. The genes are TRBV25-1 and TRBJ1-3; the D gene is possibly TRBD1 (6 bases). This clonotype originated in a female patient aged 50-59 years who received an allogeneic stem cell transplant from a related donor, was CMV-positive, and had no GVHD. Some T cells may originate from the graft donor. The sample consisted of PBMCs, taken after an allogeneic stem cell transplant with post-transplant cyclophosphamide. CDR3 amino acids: CASSENRVSSGNTIYF. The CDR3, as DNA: TGTGCCAGCAGTGAAAACAGGGTTAGCTCTGGAAACACCATATATTTT. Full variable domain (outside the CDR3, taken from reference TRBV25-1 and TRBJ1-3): EADIYQTPRYLVIGTGKKITLECSQTMGHDKMYWYQQDPGMELHLIHYSYGVNSTEKGDLSSESTVSRIRTEHFPLTLESARPSHTSQYLCASSENRVSSGNTIYFGEGSWLTVV.